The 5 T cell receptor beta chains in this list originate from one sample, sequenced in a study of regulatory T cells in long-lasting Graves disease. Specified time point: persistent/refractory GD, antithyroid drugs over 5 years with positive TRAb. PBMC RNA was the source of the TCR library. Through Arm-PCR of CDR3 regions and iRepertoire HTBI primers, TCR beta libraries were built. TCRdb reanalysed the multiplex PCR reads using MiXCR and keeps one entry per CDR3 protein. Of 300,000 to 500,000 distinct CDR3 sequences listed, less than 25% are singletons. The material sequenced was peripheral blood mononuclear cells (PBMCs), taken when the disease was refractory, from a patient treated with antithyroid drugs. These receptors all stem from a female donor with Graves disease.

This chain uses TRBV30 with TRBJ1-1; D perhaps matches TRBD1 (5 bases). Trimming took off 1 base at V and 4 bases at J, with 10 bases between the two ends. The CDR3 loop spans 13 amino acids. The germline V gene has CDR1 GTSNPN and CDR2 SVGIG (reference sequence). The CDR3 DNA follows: TGTGCCTGGAGTGCAGCGGGGGGCACTGAAGCTTTCTTT. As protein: CAWSAAGGTEAFF.

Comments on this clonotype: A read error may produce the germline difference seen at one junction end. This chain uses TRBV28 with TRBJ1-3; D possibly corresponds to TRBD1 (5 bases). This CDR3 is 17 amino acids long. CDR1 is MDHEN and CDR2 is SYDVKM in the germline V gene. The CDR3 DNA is TGTGCCAGCAGTTCTCCCGCGGGACTCACCTCTGGAACCACCATATATTTT. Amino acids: CASSSPAGLTSGTTIYF.

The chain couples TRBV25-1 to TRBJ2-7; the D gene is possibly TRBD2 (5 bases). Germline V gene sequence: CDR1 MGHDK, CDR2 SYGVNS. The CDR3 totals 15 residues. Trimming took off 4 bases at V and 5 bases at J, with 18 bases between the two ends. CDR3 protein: CASSAGDRARDEQYF. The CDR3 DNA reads TGTGCCAGCAGTGCGGGCGACCGTGCGAGGGACGAGCAGTACTTC.

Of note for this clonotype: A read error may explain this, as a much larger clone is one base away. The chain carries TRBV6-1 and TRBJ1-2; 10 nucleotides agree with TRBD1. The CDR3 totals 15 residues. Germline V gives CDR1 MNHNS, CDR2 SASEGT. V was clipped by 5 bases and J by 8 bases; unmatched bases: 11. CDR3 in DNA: TGTGCCAGCAGTAACAGACAGGGGGCTCCTTTAGGCTACACCTTC. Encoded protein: CASSNRQGAPLGYTF.

The CDR3 nucleotides read TGTGCCAGCAGGCGGACTGAAAAACTGTTTTTT. Amino acids: CASRRTEKLFF. The chain carries TRBV12-3 or TRBV12-4 and TRBJ1-4; no firm D call. Trimming stripped 6 bases from V and 7 bases from J, with 6 bases between. The CDR3 extends over 11 amino acids.